This TCR beta chain appears in the sequencing data of a study of shared clonotypes between healthy human individuals. Here immunoSEQ multiplex PCR was the method, and the copy in TCRdb shows in-frame clones only, minus some. The repertoire holds 400,000 or so clones, with around 96% as singletons. Comment on this clone: Other nucleotide sequences from this sample produce the same CDR3.

The receptor was isolated from a man under 40 in good health. The sample was memory CD8+ T cells sorted from blood. The subset: CD45RO+ cells pooled with CCR7-negative TemRA cells.

The CDR3 sequence: CASTRSSGNTIYF. CDR3 bases: TGTGCCAGCACCCGAAGCTCTGGAAACACCATATATTTT. The chain has TRBV7-9 and TRBJ1-3; D remains ambiguous. Per the germline V gene, CDR1 is SEHNR and CDR2 is FQNEAQ (reference sequence). The CDR3 spans 13 residues. Between the trimmed V and J ends, which lost 7 bases and 0 bases, there was a span of 7 bases.